A selection of T cell receptor beta chains follows, all from one sample in a study of shared clonotypes between healthy human individuals. The data were produced by immunoSEQ multiplex PCR, yet TCRdb's version contains in-frame clones alone and is incomplete. The sample contains roughly 300,000 clones, about nine tenths of which appear only once. The material sequenced was memory CD8+ T cells sorted from blood. The source is a young man in good health. Each CDR3 is given with its conserved first and last residue. D genes are given only for firm matches. Rows give clone size only sometimes, using once, few, many, or a class for an expanded clone.

CDR3 protein | CDR3 length | V gene | D gene | J gene | clone size
CASSQGVPDTQYF | 13 | TRBV4-3 | NA | TRBJ2-3 | NA
CAWSWGGNTGELFF | 14 | TRBV30 | TRBD2 | TRBJ2-2 | NA
CASSQGQGNIQYF | 13 | TRBV4-3 | TRBD1 | TRBJ2-4 | NA
CASSANQGDGYTF | 13 | TRBV7-9 | NA | TRBJ1-2 | many
CASSLDRGEQFF | 12 | TRBV11-2 | NA | TRBJ2-1 | NA
CASSPGTSGSYEQYF | 15 | TRBV10-2 | TRBD2 | TRBJ2-7 | NA
CASSYEPGANQPQHF | 15 | TRBV6-6 | NA | TRBJ1-5 | NA
CASSFAGYEQYF | 12 | TRBV28 | NA | TRBJ2-7 | NA
CASSQDGTGLGWNSPLHF | 18 | TRBV4-1 | NA | TRBJ1-6 | NA
CASSPGSAEGYTF | 13 | TRBV7-9 | NA | TRBJ1-2 | once
CASSLASRVGGLSTEAFF | 18 | TRBV7-9 | NA | TRBJ1-1 | NA
CASSPRRQSRANVLTF | 16 | TRBV7-2 | NA | TRBJ2-6 | NA
CASSYSIFETQYF | 13 | TRBV6-5 | NA | TRBJ2-5 | once
CASTQGGVDGYTF | 13 | TRBV6-5 | TRBD1 | TRBJ1-2 | NA
CASSLTGAPTEQYF | 14 | TRBV6-6 | NA | TRBJ2-7 | NA
CASFGQGYSNQPQHF | 15 | TRBV19 | TRBD1 | TRBJ1-5 | NA
CASSLRFLANNSPLHF | 16 | TRBV28 | NA | TRBJ1-6 | NA
CASSMEGRRGWANVLTF | 17 | TRBV19 | NA | TRBJ2-6 | NA
CSVELPGYYGYTF | 13 | TRBV29-1 | NA | TRBJ1-2 | NA
CASSSGGAYYEQYF | 14 | TRBV6-1 | TRBD2 | TRBJ2-7 | NA
CASSHDRRPLYEQYF | 15 | TRBV4-1 | NA | TRBJ2-7 | NA
CASSPDSSYEQYF | 13 | TRBV18 | NA | TRBJ2-7 | NA
CASSEGGPFSGANVLTF | 17 | TRBV6-1 | NA | TRBJ2-6 | NA
CASSLAAGDRRYNEQFF | 17 | TRBV27 | TRBD2 | TRBJ2-1 | NA
CASSRGGTGGTDTQYF | 16 | TRBV9 | TRBD2 | TRBJ2-3 | NA
CASSQNPSYEQYF | 13 | TRBV5-8 | NA | TRBJ2-7 | NA
CAIRTGGAEAFF | 12 | TRBV27 | NA | TRBJ1-1 | NA
CASSSSVSTEAFF | 13 | TRBV7-9 | NA | TRBJ1-1 | few
CASSFRGLYEQYF | 13 | TRBV11-2 | NA | TRBJ2-7 | NA
CASSVAGQGAAYEQYF | 16 | TRBV9 | NA | TRBJ2-7 | NA
CASTSGTANVLTF | 13 | TRBV10-1 | NA | TRBJ2-6 | NA
CASSEEQGSYQPQHF | 15 | TRBV6-1 | NA | TRBJ1-5 | NA
CASSPSTGPGTGELFF | 16 | TRBV25-1 | NA | TRBJ2-2 | NA
CASSLSRGLGEKLFF | 15 | TRBV5-5 | NA | TRBJ1-4 | few
CASSVTGDSYNEQFF | 15 | TRBV7-2 | TRBD1 | TRBJ2-1 | few
CASSLYPQNTEAFF | 14 | TRBV27 | NA | TRBJ1-1 | NA
CASSSDPGGESPLHF | 15 | TRBV13 | TRBD1 | TRBJ1-6 | NA
CASRDYRTYEQYF | 13 | TRBV7-6 | NA | TRBJ2-7 | NA
CASSPGQFSQGSYGYTF | 17 | TRBV4-3 | NA | TRBJ1-2 | NA
CASSLSLQNYEQYF | 14 | TRBV19 | NA | TRBJ2-7 | NA
CASSLLGTGYNEQFF | 15 | TRBV27 | NA | TRBJ2-1 | NA
CASSGGGLSRNEQFF | 15 | TRBV27 | TRBD2 | TRBJ2-1 | NA
CASSEWADYEQYF | 13 | TRBV5-1 | NA | TRBJ2-7 | NA
CASSPGWGGIYEQYF | 15 | TRBV5-6 | NA | TRBJ2-7 | NA
CASSESVGGTASSYNEQFF | 19 | TRBV10-2 | NA | TRBJ2-1 | NA
CASSQDRWTDAYSYGYTF | 18 | TRBV14 | NA | TRBJ1-2 | NA
CASSPRLVDYEQYF | 14 | TRBV5-6 | NA | TRBJ2-7 | many
CASSLLGLAGGGTDTQYF | 18 | TRBV27 | TRBD2 | TRBJ2-3 | NA
CASSLLVGIGHYGYTF | 16 | TRBV27 | NA | TRBJ1-2 | NA
CSSARGLQNNEQFF | 14 | TRBV29-1 | TRBD2 | TRBJ2-1 | once
CAISEPGLAGAESYNEQFF | 19 | TRBV10-3 | TRBD2 | TRBJ2-1 | NA
CATSKVSSYNEQFF | 14 | TRBV15 | NA | TRBJ2-1 | once
CASSKGLVRGEQYF | 14 | TRBV21-1 | NA | TRBJ2-7 | NA
CASKVVRQANTGELFF | 16 | TRBV19 | NA | TRBJ2-2 | NA